The rows below give T cell receptor beta chains drawn from one sample of a study of vaccination and CD4 T cells after COVID-19. TCRdb redid the calling of the PCR reads with MiXCR, one entry per CDR3 protein. The sample yields 3,500 to 4,500 distinct CDR3 sequences, more than 35% seen once. Which antigens these TCRs recognize remains unknown. The starting material was CD4+ T cells from blood, cultured in vitro, obtained after SARS-CoV-2 vaccination. These receptors all come from a human donor who had recovered from COVID-19. Each CDR3 is given with its conserved first and last residue. D genes are given only for firm matches. Where a row states a size, it is once, few, many or the class of an expanded clone; other rows omit it.

j_call d_call v_call clone_size cdr3_aa cdr3_nt
TRBJ1-3 NA TRBV11-3 NA CASSVRGGPGNTIYF TGTGCCAGCAGCGTCCGAGGGGGGCCTGGAAACACCATATATTTT
TRBJ2-7 TRBD1 TRBV7-2 NA CASSLQGASYEQYF TGTGCCAGCAGCTTACAGGGGGCGTCCTACGAGCAGTACTTC
TRBJ2-2 NA TRBV7-9 NA CASRSNTGELFF TGTGCCAGCAGGTCCAACACCGGGGAGCTGTTTTTT
TRBJ2-2 TRBD1 TRBV24-1 NA CATSDPDRDSTGELFF TGTGCCACCAGTGACCCGGACAGGGACTCCACCGGGGAGCTGTTTTTT
TRBJ1-1 NA TRBV6-1 medium-sized CASSDSQRRGNTEAFF TGTGCCAGCAGTGATAGCCAACGGAGGGGCAATACTGAAGCTTTCTTT
TRBJ1-5 NA TRBV4-3 few CASSQEPQGRSNQPQHF TGCGCCAGCAGCCAGGAACCACAGGGCCGGAGCAATCAGCCCCAGCATTTT
TRBJ2-2 TRBD2 TRBV27 NA CASRRKGSGGYTGELFF TGTGCCAGCAGAAGAAAGGGGTCGGGAGGCTACACCGGGGAGCTGTTTTTT
TRBJ1-5 NA TRBV6-1 NA CASSQGALRTQHF TGTGCCAGCTCACAGGGTGCCTTGAGAACCCAGCATTTT
TRBJ2-5 NA TRBV15 NA CATSRDRLVVETQYF TGTGCCACCAGCAGAGATCGACTCGTCGTGGAGACCCAGTACTTC
TRBJ2-1 TRBD2 TRBV24-1 NA CATSDFSSGRNMKAYNEQFF TGTGCCACCAGTGATTTTTCTAGCGGGAGAAACATGAAGGCCTACAATGAGCAGTTCTTC
TRBJ2-3 TRBD1 TRBV6-1 NA CASSVLTGVADTQYF TGTGCCAGCAGTGTGTTGACAGGGGTCGCAGATACGCAGTATTTT
TRBJ2-2 NA TRBV15 NA CATSLQGTNTGELFF TGTGCCACCAGCTTACAGGGCACGAACACCGGGGAGCTGTTTTTT
TRBJ1-5 TRBD1 TRBV18 NA CASSPLRGGNQPQHF TGTGCCAGCTCACCACTCAGGGGGGGCAATCAGCCCCAGCATTTT
TRBJ1-2 NA TRBV27 few CASSRRDLYGYTF TGTGCCAGCAGTCGACGGGATCTCTATGGCTACACCTTC
TRBJ2-2 NA TRBV6-1 NA CASRQALGDTGELFF TGTGCCAGCCGTCAGGCCCTAGGCGACACCGGGGAGCTGTTTTTT
TRBJ2-3 NA TRBV20-1 few CSAPGPTSTDTQYF TGCAGTGCCCCCGGTCCCACTAGCACAGATACGCAGTATTTT
TRBJ1-1 TRBD1 TRBV6-1 few CASSSRDSGTEAFF TGTGCCAGCAGTAGCCGGGACAGTGGAACTGAAGCTTTCTTT
TRBJ2-3 NA TRBV20-1 NA CSAPGPTSTDAQYF TGCAGTGCCCCCGGTCCCACTAGCACAGATGCGCAGTATTTT
TRBJ1-2 NA TRBV7-7 few CAPCGAYYGYTF TGTGCTCCGTGCGGGGCGTACTATGGCTACACCTTC
TRBJ2-7 NA TRBV11-3 few CASSLETDLSYEQYF TGTGCCAGCAGCTTAGAGACCGACCTCTCCTACGAGCAGTACTTC
TRBJ2-5 NA TRBV20-1 few CSATRTVQETQYF TGCAGTGCTACCCGGACAGTCCAAGAGACCCAGTACTTC
TRBJ2-5 TRBD2 TRBV6-2/TRBV6-3 NA CASSYSGTSGSLRETQYF TGTGCCAGCAGTTACTCTGGGACTAGCGGGAGCCTGAGGGAGACCCAGTACTTC
TRBJ1-1 NA TRBV7-8 NA CASSLLRTEAFF TGTGCCAGCAGCCTCCTCCGGACTGAAGCTTTCTTT
TRBJ2-7 NA TRBV28 NA CASSLPGLVVGEQYF TGTGCCAGCAGTTTGCCTGGTCTCGTCGTGGGCGAGCAGTACTTC
TRBJ2-7 NA TRBV10-3 NA CAIRNPTRTSYEQYF TGTGCCATCAGGAACCCTACTAGGACCTCCTACGAGCAGTACTTC
TRBJ2-7 TRBD1 TRBV28 NA CASSPPGGAYEQYF TGTGCCAGCAGTCCCCCAGGGGGCGCGTACGAGCAGTACTTC
TRBJ1-5 NA TRBV6-2/TRBV6-3 NA CASSHRVDQPQHF TGTGCCAGCAGCCACAGGGTCGATCAGCCCCAGCATTTT
TRBJ1-5 NA TRBV27 medium-sized CASTPQGLDKQPQHF TGTGCCAGCACCCCCCAGGGGCTGGATAAGCAGCCCCAGCATTTT
TRBJ2-1 TRBD1 TRBV2 NA CASKGETGPPLNEQFF TGTGCCAGCAAGGGGGAGACAGGGCCCCCCCTGAATGAGCAGTTCTTC
TRBJ2-6 NA TRBV12-3/TRBV12-4 NA CASEGAGANVLTF TGTGCCAGCGAGGGGGCTGGGGCCAACGTCCTGACTTTC
TRBJ2-4 NA TRBV19 NA CASREGIRNIQYF TGTGCCAGTAGAGAGGGGATTAGAAACATTCAGTACTTC
TRBJ2-2 NA TRBV6-4 NA CASSRSRQTNTGELFF TGTGCCAGCAGTAGATCCCGACAGACCAACACCGGGGAGCTGTTTTTT
TRBJ1-2 NA TRBV6-1 NA CASRLRGFLYGYTF TGTGCCAGCAGATTACGGGGGTTTTTATATGGCTACACCTTC
TRBJ2-3 NA TRBV7-2 NA CASSLGGLSTDTQYF TGTGCCAGCAGCTTAGGAGGGCTATCCACAGATACGCAGTATTTT
TRBJ1-1 NA TRBV19 few CASSAQTVNTEAFF TGTGCCAGTAGTGCCCAGACGGTGAACACTGAAGCTTTCTTT
TRBJ1-5 NA TRBV7-9 NA CASSLGGTGNQPQHF TGTGCCAGCAGCTTAGGGGGAACGGGCAATCAGCCCCAGCATTTT
TRBJ1-1 NA TRBV21-1 few CASSKEGANTEAFF TGTGCCAGCAGCAAAGAAGGGGCTAACACTGAAGCTTTCTTT
TRBJ1-1 NA TRBV7-9 few CAGGRSDTEAFF TGTGCCGGGGGGAGATCGGACACTGAAGCTTTCTTT
TRBJ2-5 TRBD1 TRBV6-5 few CASSYFSPGTGGETQYF TGTGCCAGCAGTTACTTCAGTCCCGGGACAGGGGGGGAGACCCAGTACTTC
TRBJ2-3 NA TRBV7-2 NA CASSYGQRTDTQYF TGTGCCAGCAGCTACGGACAGCGCACAGATACGCAGTATTTT
TRBJ1-1 NA TRBV4-1 few CASSQGLGLNTEAFF TGCGCCAGCAGCCAGGGTTTGGGGCTGAACACTGAAGCTTTCTTT
TRBJ1-5 NA TRBV4-1 NA CASSQEGAVSNQPQHF TGCGCCAGCAGCCAAGAAGGGGCCGTGAGCAATCAGCCCCAGCATTTT
TRBJ1-2 TRBD1 TRBV20-1 few CSAYRTGNYGYTF TGCAGTGCGTACCGGACAGGGAACTATGGCTACACCTTC
TRBJ2-1 NA TRBV21-1 NA CASSSFRGGAESYNEQFF TGTGCCAGCAGCTCCTTCCGGGGGGGGGCCGAGTCCTACAATGAGCAGTTCTTC
TRBJ1-5 NA TRBV5-6 NA CASSLEQAENYSNQPQHF TGTGCCAGCAGCTTGGAGCAGGCTGAGAACTATAGCAATCAGCCCCAGCATTTT
TRBJ2-7 NA TRBV2 few CASKGGSYEQYF TGTGCCAGCAAAGGCGGGTCCTACGAGCAGTACTTC
TRBJ2-5 TRBD1 TRBV6-4 NA CASSINRGETQYF TGTGCCAGCAGCATAAACAGGGGAGAGACCCAGTACTTC
TRBJ2-1 NA TRBV4-1 NA CASSEARHEQFF TGCGCCAGCAGCGAGGCCCGCCATGAGCAGTTCTTC
TRBJ2-1 TRBD2 TRBV28 few CASSLLAGGSYNEQFF TGTGCCAGCAGTTTACTAGCGGGAGGATCCTACAATGAGCAGTTCTTC
TRBJ2-3 TRBD2 TRBV20-1 NA CSARDPNTRQLAGGKDTQYF TGCAGTGCTAGAGACCCAAATACTAGACAACTAGCGGGGGGGAAAGATACGCAGTATTTT
TRBJ1-1 NA TRBV30 NA CAWSRVEAFF TGTGCCTGGAGTAGGGTGGAGGCTTTCTTT
TRBJ1-6 NA TRBV30 few CAWTRTVLDNSPLHF TGTGCCTGGACCAGGACAGTTTTGGATAATTCACCCCTCCACTTT
TRBJ1-1 NA TRBV7-4 few CASTLQASPLDLLMNTEAFF TGTGCCAGCACCTTACAGGCCTCCCCGCTAGACCTCCTTATGAACACTGAAGCTTTCTTT
TRBJ2-3 TRBD2 TRBV6-4 few CASSDSAGGPDTQYF TGTGCCAGCAGTGACTCCGCGGGGGGGCCAGATACGCAGTATTTT